These T cell receptor beta chains were read from a single sample in a study of blood T cell repertoires in COVID-19. Data came from immunoSEQ multiplex PCR; TCRdb stores just in-frame clones and leaves some out. The sample includes 85,000 or so clones, about nine tenths seen only once; the top ten take 25% to 30%. Sequenced: peripheral blood. The receptors were gathered from a man over 45 with active or convalescent COVID-19. The CDR3 runs from the conserved cysteine through the conserved F or W. Fields, in order: J gene, V gene, D gene, clone size, CDR3 DNA, CDR3 protein. D genes are given only for firm matches. Some rows mark clone size as missing; the rest say once, few, many or name a class of expanded clone.

>TRBJ1-3|TRBV11-2|-|-
TGTGCCAGCAGCCGGGGTTGGAATCCGGGAAACACCATATATTTT
CASSRGWNPGNTIYF
>TRBJ2-7|TRBV5-5|TRBD1|-
TGTGCCAGCAGCTTGGCGCAGGGGGCGTCTTCCTACGAGCAGTACTTC
CASSLAQGASSYEQYF
>TRBJ2-6|TRBV18|-|-
TGTGCCAGCTCACCGTCGACAGCAAGCTCTGGGGCCAACGTCCTGACTTTC
CASSPSTASSGANVLTF
>TRBJ1-2|TRBV6-6|-|-
TGTGCCAGCAGTCAAGGGGGAAACTATGGCTACACCTTC
CASSQGGNYGYTF
>TRBJ2-5|TRBV7-9|TRBD2|-
TGTGCCAGCAGCTCAACCCGCGGACTAGCGCTGTATGAGACCCAGTACTTC
CASSSTRGLALYETQYF
>TRBJ2-3|TRBV29-1|TRBD1|few
TGCAGCGTCGAAGGGACAGGGGAGCAGTATTTT
CSVEGTGEQYF
>TRBJ2-7|TRBV6-7|-|-
TGTGCCAGCAGTGAAAGCGGAGAGTACTTC
CASSESGEYF
>TRBJ1-1|TRBV6-5|TRBD1|once
TGTGCCAGCAGGCCGACAGGGGTGGACACTGAAGCTTTCTTT
CASRPTGVDTEAFF
>TRBJ2-1|TRBV27|-|-
TGTGCCAGCAGTTCGCCCCTAGGGGCGGCCTCCTACAATGAGCAGTTCTTC
CASSSPLGAASYNEQFF
>TRBJ1-2|TRBV6-5|TRBD1|-
TGTGCCAGCAGCCGTAGACAGGGTGCCTCCTGGGGCTACACCTTC
CASSRRQGASWGYTF
>TRBJ1-6|TRBV5-1|-|once
TGCGCCAGCAGCTCAGGTAGCGGCAATTCACCCCTCCACTTT
CASSSGSGNSPLHF
>TRBJ1-6|TRBV5-1|TRBD1|-
TGCGCCAGCAGCCCTGGACAGGGTGGGTCACCCCTCCACTTT
CASSPGQGGSPLHF
>TRBJ1-2|TRBV7-2|-|-
TGTGCCAGCAGCTTGGGGGCAAGACAGAACTATGGCTACACCTTC
CASSLGARQNYGYTF
>TRBJ2-3|TRBV6-5|TRBD1|-
TGTGCCAGCAGGAGGACAGGGAGCACAGATACGCAGTATTTT
CASRRTGSTDTQYF
>TRBJ2-2|TRBV6-1|-|-
TGTGCCAGCAGTGAAGACCGGGGATGGAACACCGGGGAGCTGTTTTTT
CASSEDRGWNTGELFF
>TRBJ2-5|TRBV11-2|TRBD2|-
TGTGCCAGCAGCACTGGCCTAACTAGCGGGAGTCGGGAGACCCAGTACTTC
CASSTGLTSGSRETQYF
>TRBJ2-1|TRBV2|-|-
TGTGCCAGCAGGCTTTTTAGTGAGCAGTTCTTC
CASRLFSEQFF
>TRBJ2-5|TRBV6-5|TRBD1|-
TGTGCCAGCATCGGATCAGGGGGCGGGGAGACCCAGTACTTC
CASIGSGGGETQYF
>TRBJ2-4|TRBV15|-|-
TGTGCCACCAGTGAGGGGGTAGATACCATTCAGTACTTC
CATSEGVDTIQYF
>TRBJ2-3|TRBV25-1|-|-
TGTGCCAGCAGTGAATCGGTGACAGATACGCAGTATTTT
CASSESVTDTQYF
>TRBJ1-1|TRBV2|-|-
TGTGCCAGCAGTCAGGACAGTTTCACTGAAGCTTTCTTT
CASSQDSFTEAFF
>TRBJ1-2|TRBV27|-|-
TGTGCCAGCAGTTTACGGGGTGGCTATGGCTACACCTTC
CASSLRGGYGYTF
>TRBJ2-7|TRBV4-3|TRBD1|-
TGCGCCAGCAGCCTCGGGACAGGGGGATCCCTCCCCTACGAGCAGTACTTC
CASSLGTGGSLPYEQYF
>TRBJ1-5|TRBV19|-|-
TGTGCCAGTACCAAGACTCAGGGGAGCAATCAGCCCCAGCATTTT
CASTKTQGSNQPQHF
>TRBJ2-1|TRBV11-2|TRBD2|-
TGTGCCAGCAGCTTAGATACTCCAGGACTAGCGGGGGGGATAGACAATGAGCAGTTCTTC
CASSLDTPGLAGGIDNEQFF
>TRBJ2-1|TRBV2|TRBD2|-
TGTGCCAGCACTGGACTAGCGGGAGTGGGCTCCTACAATGAGCAGTTCTTC
CASTGLAGVGSYNEQFF
>TRBJ1-1|TRBV28|-|-
TGTGCCAGCAGTCAAAGGGACTGGGGTCACACTGAAGCTTTCTTT
CASSQRDWGHTEAFF
>TRBJ1-6|TRBV2|-|-
TGTGCCAGCAGTGAAGGACGGGTCAATTCACCCCTCCACTTT
CASSEGRVNSPLHF
>TRBJ1-3|TRBV3-1/TRBV3-2|-|-
TGTGCCAGCAGCCAAGATTATGGAAGGAGCTCTGGAAACACCATATATTTT
CASSQDYGRSSGNTIYF
>TRBJ2-5|TRBV28|TRBD1|-
TGTGCCAGTTCGGGACAGATACAAGAGACCCAGTACTTC
CASSGQIQETQYF
>TRBJ1-1|TRBV18|-|-
TGTGCCAGCTCACCAGCAGGGAACACTGAAGCTTTCTTT
CASSPAGNTEAFF
>TRBJ2-3|TRBV7-8|-|once
TGTGCCAGCAGCTTAGTTCAGGGGCATTCCACAGATACGCAGTATTTT
CASSLVQGHSTDTQYF
>TRBJ1-2|TRBV28|-|-
TGTGCCAGCAGTTTACGGACTCCTGGCTACACCTTC
CASSLRTPGYTF
>TRBJ1-5|TRBV5-1|TRBD1|-
TGCGCCAGCAGCCGGGGGACAGTGGATAGCAATCAGCCCCAGCATTTT
CASSRGTVDSNQPQHF
>TRBJ1-5|TRBV28|-|-
TGTGCCAGCAGTTTGCCCGGACAGCGCCAATATAGCAATCAGCCCCAGCATTTT
CASSLPGQRQYSNQPQHF
>TRBJ2-2|TRBV4-2|TRBD1|-
TGTGCCAGCAGCCAAGCTAAGGGACAGGCCCCGAGCGGGGAGCTGTTTTTT
CASSQAKGQAPSGELFF
>TRBJ1-2|TRBV24-1|-|few
TGTGCCACCAGCAGGGGCACCTATGGCTACACCTTC
CATSRGTYGYTF
>TRBJ2-7|TRBV19|TRBD1|few
TGTGCCAGTAGTATGGGACAGGGATTTCGCTACGAGCAGTACTTC
CASSMGQGFRYEQYF
>TRBJ1-2|TRBV29-1|-|-
TGCAGCGTCCGAAGGCCCGGGTATCCCAACTATGGCTACACCTTC
CSVRRPGYPNYGYTF
>TRBJ2-2|TRBV3-1/TRBV3-2|TRBD1|-
TGTGCCAGCAGGAATACAGGGGGCAAGGTTAGGACCGGGGAGCTGTTTTTT
CASRNTGGKVRTGELFF
>TRBJ1-1|TRBV10-2|-|-
TGCGCCAGCAGTGAGACGGTTGACAGGCAGGAAGCTTTCTTT
CASSETVDRQEAFF
>TRBJ2-5|TRBV2|-|-
TGTGCCAGCAGTGAATGGAGTACCCAAGAGACCCAGTACTTC
CASSEWSTQETQYF
>TRBJ2-3|TRBV6-6|TRBD2|few
TGTGCCAGCAGTACGGGACTAGCGGACACAGATACGCAGTATTTT
CASSTGLADTDTQYF
>TRBJ1-6|TRBV14|TRBD1|-
TGTGCCAGCAGCCATGGGACAGGGTTCAATTCACCCCTCCACTTT
CASSHGTGFNSPLHF
>TRBJ2-5|TRBV19|-|-
TGTGCCAGCATACGAAGTCTGATGGCACAGGCCTTAAAAGAGACCCAGTACTTC
CASIRSLMAQALKETQYF
>TRBJ1-1|TRBV7-9|TRBD1|-
TGTGCCAGCAGCCCTGGCACCGGGACAGGGGGTGAAGCTTTCTTT
CASSPGTGTGGEAFF
>TRBJ2-6|TRBV18|TRBD2|-
TGTGCCAGCTCCCCGCAGAGCAGCGGGGGGGCTTCTGGGGCCAACGTCCTGACTTTC
CASSPQSSGGASGANVLTF
>TRBJ2-1|TRBV5-1|TRBD1|-
TGCGCCAGCAGCGCAGACAGGGGTGGCTACAATGAGCAGTTCTTC
CASSADRGGYNEQFF
>TRBJ1-2|TRBV27|-|-
TGTGCCAGCAGTTCCCGCCTCGGGAACTATGGCTACACCTTC
CASSSRLGNYGYTF
>TRBJ2-7|TRBV4-2|-|few
TGTGCCAGCAGCCAAGATATCGACACCTACGAGCAGTACTTC
CASSQDIDTYEQYF
>TRBJ2-3|TRBV19|-|-
TGTGCCAGTAGTAGGGGACTGACCACAGATACGCAGTATTTT
CASSRGLTTDTQYF
>TRBJ2-3|TRBV7-2|-|-
TGTGCCAGCAGCTCCGTTTTCACAGATACGCAGTATTTT
CASSSVFTDTQYF
>TRBJ2-1|TRBV5-6|TRBD2|-
TGTGCCAGCAGCCTGAAAACTAGCGGGGTCAATGAGCAGTTCTTC
CASSLKTSGVNEQFF